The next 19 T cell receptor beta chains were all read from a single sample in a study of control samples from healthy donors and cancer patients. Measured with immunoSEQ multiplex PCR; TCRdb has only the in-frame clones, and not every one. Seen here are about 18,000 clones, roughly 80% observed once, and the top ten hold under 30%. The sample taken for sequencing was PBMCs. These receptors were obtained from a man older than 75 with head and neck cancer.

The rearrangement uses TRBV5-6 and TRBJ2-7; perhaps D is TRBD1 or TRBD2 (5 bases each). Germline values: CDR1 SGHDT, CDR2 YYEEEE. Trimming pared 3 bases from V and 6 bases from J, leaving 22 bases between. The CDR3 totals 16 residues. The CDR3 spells CASSSGTQVSGSEQYF. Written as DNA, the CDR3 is TGTGCCAGCAGCTCGGGGACCCAGGTCTCCGGCTCCGAGCAGTACTTC.

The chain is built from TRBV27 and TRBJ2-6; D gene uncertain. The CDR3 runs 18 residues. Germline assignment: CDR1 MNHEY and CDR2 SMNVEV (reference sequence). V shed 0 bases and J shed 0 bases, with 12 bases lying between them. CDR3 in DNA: TGTGCCAGCAGTTTATCTCCAGTCGTTAGCTCTGGGGCCAACGTCCTGACTTTC. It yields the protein CASSLSPVVSSGANVLTF. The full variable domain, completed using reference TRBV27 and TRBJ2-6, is EAQVTQNPRYLITVTGKKLTVTCSQNMNHEYMSWYRQDPGLGLRQIYYSMNVEVTDKGDVPEGYKVSRKEKRNFPLILESPSPNQTSLYFCASSLSPVVSSGANVLTFGAGSRLTVL.

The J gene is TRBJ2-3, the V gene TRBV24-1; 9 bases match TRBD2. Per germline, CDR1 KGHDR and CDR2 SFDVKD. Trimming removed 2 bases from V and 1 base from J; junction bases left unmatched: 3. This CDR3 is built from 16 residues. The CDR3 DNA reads TGTGCCACCAGTGATTGGTCTAGCGGGGGCACAGATACGCAGTATTTT. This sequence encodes CATSDWSSGGTDTQYF.

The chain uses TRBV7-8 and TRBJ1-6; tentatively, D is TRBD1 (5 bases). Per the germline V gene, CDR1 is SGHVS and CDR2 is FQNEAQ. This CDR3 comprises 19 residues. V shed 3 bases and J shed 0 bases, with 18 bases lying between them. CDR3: CASSFAGDGPDSYNSPLHF. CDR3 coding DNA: TGTGCCAGCAGCTTCGCGGGGGATGGTCCTGACTCCTATAATTCACCCCTCCACTTT.

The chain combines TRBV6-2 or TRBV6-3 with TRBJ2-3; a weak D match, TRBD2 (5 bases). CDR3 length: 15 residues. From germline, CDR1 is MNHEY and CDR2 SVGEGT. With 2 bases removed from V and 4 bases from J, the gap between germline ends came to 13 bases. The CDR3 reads CASSYRPIGADTQYF. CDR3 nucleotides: TGTGCCAGCAGTTACCGCCCGATCGGGGCAGATACGCAGTATTTT.

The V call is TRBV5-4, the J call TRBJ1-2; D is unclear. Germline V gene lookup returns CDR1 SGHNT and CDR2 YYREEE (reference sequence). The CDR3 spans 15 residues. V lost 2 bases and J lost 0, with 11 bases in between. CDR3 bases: TGTGCCAGCAGCTTCAAAGCTGGGGCTAACTATGGCTACACCTTC. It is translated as CASSFKAGANYGYTF.

CDR3 bases: TGTGCCACCAGCAGAGATTGGGCAGGCTACACCTTC. Amino acid sequence: CATSRDWAGYTF. The rearrangement uses TRBV15 and TRBJ1-2; no firm D call. CDR1 is LNHNV, CDR2 YYDKDF, per germline (reference sequence). This CDR3 region has 12 residues. V was cut by 0 bases and J by 8 bases, with 7 bases left in between.

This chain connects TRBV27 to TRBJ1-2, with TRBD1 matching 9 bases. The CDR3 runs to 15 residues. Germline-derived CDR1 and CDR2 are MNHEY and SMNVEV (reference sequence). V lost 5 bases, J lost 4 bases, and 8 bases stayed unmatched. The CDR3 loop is CASSLSTGGIYGYTF. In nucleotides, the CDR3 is TGTGCCAGCAGTCTCTCGACAGGGGGAATCTATGGCTACACCTTC.

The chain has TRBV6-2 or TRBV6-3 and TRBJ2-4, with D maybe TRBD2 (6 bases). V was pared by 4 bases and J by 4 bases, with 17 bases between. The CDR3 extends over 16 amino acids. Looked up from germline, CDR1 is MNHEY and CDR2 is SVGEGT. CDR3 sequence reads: CASSFPQEGGKNIQYF. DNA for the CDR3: TGTGCCAGCAGTTTCCCCCAGGAGGGCGGAAAAAACATTCAGTACTTC.

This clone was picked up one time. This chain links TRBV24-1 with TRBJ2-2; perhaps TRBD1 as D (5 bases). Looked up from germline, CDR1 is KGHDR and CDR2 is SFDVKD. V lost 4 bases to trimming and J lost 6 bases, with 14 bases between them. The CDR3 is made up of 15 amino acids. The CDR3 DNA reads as TGTGCCACCAGTGACCGGTCAGGGCTGGCCGGGGAGCTGTTTTTT. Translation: CATSDRSGLAGELFF.

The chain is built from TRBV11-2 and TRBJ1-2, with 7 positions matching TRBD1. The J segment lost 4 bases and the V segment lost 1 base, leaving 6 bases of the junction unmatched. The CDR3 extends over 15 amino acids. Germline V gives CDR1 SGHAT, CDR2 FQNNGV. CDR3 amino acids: CASSLVGTERYGYTF. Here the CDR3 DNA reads TGTGCCAGCAGCTTAGTGGGGACAGAACGCTATGGCTACACCTTC. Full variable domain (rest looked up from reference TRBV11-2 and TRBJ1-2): EAGVAQSPRYKIIEKRQSVAFWCNPISGHATLYWYQQILGQGPKLLIQFQNNGVVDDSQLPKDRFSAERLKGVDSTLKIQPAKLEDSAVYLCASSLVGTERYGYTFGSGTRLTVV.

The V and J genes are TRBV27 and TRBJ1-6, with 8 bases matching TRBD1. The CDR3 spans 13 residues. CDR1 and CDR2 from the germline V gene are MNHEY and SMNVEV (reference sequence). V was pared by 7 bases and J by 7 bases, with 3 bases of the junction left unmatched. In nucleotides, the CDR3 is TGTGCCAGCACCAGGACAGGGAATTCACCCCTCCACTTT. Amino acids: CASTRTGNSPLHF.

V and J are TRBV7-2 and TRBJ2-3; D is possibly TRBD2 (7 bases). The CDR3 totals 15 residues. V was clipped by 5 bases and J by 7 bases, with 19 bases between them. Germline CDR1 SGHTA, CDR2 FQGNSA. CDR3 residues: CASSPPGGASNTQYF. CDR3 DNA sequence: TGTGCCAGCAGCCCCCCTGGGGGGGCTTCTAATACGCAGTATTTT. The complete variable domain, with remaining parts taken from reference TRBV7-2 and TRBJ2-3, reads GAGVSQSPSNKVTEKGKDVELRCDPISGHTALYWYRQSLGQGLEFLIYFQGNSAPDKSGLPSDRFSAERTGGSVSTLTIQRTQQEDSAVYLCASSPPGGASNTQYFGPGTRLTVL.

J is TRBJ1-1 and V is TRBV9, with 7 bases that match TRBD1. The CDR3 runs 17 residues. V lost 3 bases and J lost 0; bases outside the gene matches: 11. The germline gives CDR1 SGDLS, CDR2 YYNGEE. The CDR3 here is CASSAKQGNLLNTEAFF. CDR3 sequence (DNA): TGTGCCAGCAGCGCCAAACAGGGGAACCTACTGAACACTGAAGCTTTCTTT.

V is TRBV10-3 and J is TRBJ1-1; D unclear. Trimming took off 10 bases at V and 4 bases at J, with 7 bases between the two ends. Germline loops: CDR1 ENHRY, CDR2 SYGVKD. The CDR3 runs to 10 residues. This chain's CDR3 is CASLGTEAFF. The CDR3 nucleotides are TGTGCCAGCTTGGGCACTGAAGCTTTCTTT.

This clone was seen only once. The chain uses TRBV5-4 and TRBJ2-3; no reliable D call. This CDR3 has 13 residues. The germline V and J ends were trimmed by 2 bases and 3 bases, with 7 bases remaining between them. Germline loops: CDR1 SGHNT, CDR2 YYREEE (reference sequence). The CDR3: CASSFGGTDTQYF. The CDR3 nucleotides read TGTGCCAGCAGCTTTGGCGGAACAGATACGCAGTATTTT.

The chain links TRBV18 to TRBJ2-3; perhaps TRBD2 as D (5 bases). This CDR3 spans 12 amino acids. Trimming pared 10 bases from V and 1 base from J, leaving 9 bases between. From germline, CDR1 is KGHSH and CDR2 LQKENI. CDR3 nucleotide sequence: TGTGCCACCTCCGGGGGCACAGATACGCAGTATTTT. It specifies CATSGGTDTQYF.

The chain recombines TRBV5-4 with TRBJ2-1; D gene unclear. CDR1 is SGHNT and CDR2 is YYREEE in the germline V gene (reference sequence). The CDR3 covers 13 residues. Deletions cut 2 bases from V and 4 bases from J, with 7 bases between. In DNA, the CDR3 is TGTGCCAGCAGCTTACAGCATTACAATGAGCAGTTCTTC. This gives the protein CASSLQHYNEQFF.

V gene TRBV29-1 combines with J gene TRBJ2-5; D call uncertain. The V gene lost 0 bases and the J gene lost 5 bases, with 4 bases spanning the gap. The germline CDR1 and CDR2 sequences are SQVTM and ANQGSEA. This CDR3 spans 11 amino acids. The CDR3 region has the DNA TGCAGCGTTGAAGAAGGGGAGACCCAGTACTTC. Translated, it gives CSVEEGETQYF. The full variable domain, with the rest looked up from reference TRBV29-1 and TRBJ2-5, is SAVISQKPSRDICQRGTSLTIQCQVDSQVTMMFWYRQQPGQSLTLIATANQGSEATYESGFVIDKFPISRPNLTFSTLTVSNMSPEDSSIYLCSVEEGETQYFGPGTRLLVL.